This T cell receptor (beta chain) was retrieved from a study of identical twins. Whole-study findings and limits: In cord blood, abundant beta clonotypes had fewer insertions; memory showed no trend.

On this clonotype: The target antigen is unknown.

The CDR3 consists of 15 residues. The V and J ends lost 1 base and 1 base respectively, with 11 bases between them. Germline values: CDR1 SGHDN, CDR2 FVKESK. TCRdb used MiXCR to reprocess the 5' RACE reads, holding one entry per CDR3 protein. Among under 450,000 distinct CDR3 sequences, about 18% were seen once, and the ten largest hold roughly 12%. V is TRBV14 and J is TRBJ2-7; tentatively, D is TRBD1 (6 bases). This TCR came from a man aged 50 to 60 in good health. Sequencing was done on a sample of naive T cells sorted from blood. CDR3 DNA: TGTGCCAGCAGCCAAGTCCAGGGGATTTCCTACGAGCAGTACTTC. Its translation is CASSQVQGISYEQYF. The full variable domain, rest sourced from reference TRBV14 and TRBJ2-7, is EAGVTQFPSHSVIEKGQTVTLRCDPISGHDNLYWYRRVMGKEIKFLLHFVKESKQDESGMPNNRFLAERTGGTYSTLKVQPAELEDSGVYFCASSQVQGISYEQYFGPGTRLTVT.